Below are 20 T cell receptor beta chains sequenced from a single sample in a study of cytomegalovirus exposure and HLA in healthy donors. PCR employed 60 Vbeta and 13 Jbeta primers. Sequencing was performed with immunoSEQ multiplex PCR; in TCRdb, only in-frame clones are kept and a portion is missing. The sample has 100,000 to 150,000 clones, over 60% seen once. The source material was PBMCs. These receptor sequences come from a woman in her thirties or forties in good health and CMV-seropositive.

This clone was seen a handful of times. The chain is built from TRBV5-1 and TRBJ2-1, with 14 bases aligning to TRBD2. The CDR3 has 16 residues. Germline lookup yields CDR1 SGHRS and CDR2 YFSETQ. The V and J ends lost 0 bases and 9 bases, in that order; junction bases with no gene match: 5. This chain's CDR3 is CASSLGGLAGEIEQFF. The CDR3 coding sequence is TGCGCCAGCAGCTTGGGGGGACTAGCGGGAGAAATTGAGCAGTTCTTC.

V gene TRBV28 combines with J gene TRBJ2-6; D unclear. In germline, CDR1 is MDHEN, CDR2 SYDVKM. This CDR3 comprises 16 residues. V lost 7 bases to trimming and J lost 0 bases, with 13 bases between them. This CDR3 is CASTWRLSSGANVLTF. As DNA, the CDR3 is TGTGCCAGCACCTGGCGGCTTTCCTCTGGGGCCAACGTCCTGACTTTC.

The chain links TRBV5-1 to TRBJ2-7; TRBD1 might be the D (6 bases). Germline V gene data show CDR1 as SGHRS and CDR2 as YFSETQ. V lost 7 bases and J 0 bases, leaving 8 bases between the germline ends. The CDR3 loop spans 12 amino acids. In DNA, the CDR3 is TGCGCCAGCGGACAGTCCTCCTACGAGCAGTACTTC. Its protein product is CASGQSSYEQYF.

This chain connects TRBV25-1 to TRBJ1-1, with 9 bases identical to TRBD1. CDR1 MGHDK and CDR2 SYGVNS come from the germline V gene. V was clipped by 3 bases and J by 4 bases; unmatched bases: 3. The CDR3 extends over 14 amino acids. CDR3: CASSETGGVTEAFF. The CDR3 region has the DNA TGTGCCAGCAGTGAGACAGGGGGTGTCACTGAAGCTTTCTTT.

J is TRBJ2-1 and V is TRBV7-2, with 7 bases lining up with TRBD2. The J segment lost 6 bases and the V segment lost 1 base, leaving 6 bases of the junction unmatched. This CDR3 is built from 15 residues. Germline CDR1 SGHTA, CDR2 FQGNSA. The DNA for the CDR3 is TGTGCCAGCAGCTTAGGGACTAGGGGTTCCAATGAGCAGTTCTTC. Translation gives CASSLGTRGSNEQFF.

The chain joins TRBV19 to TRBJ1-5; D is ambiguous. The CDR3 is 11 residues long. Germline V gene sequence: CDR1 LNHDA, CDR2 SQIVND (reference sequence). V was shortened by 5 bases and J by 7 bases, with 6 bases between the two germline ends. CDR3 DNA: TGTGCCAGTAGTCCCGAGCAGCCCCAGCATTTT. The encoded protein is CASSPEQPQHF. Complete variable domain (other parts from reference TRBV19 and TRBJ1-5): DGGITQSPKYLFRKEGQNVTLSCEQNLNHDAMYWYRQDPGQGLRLIYYSQIVNDFQKGDIAEGYSVSREKKESFPLTVTSAQKNPTAFYLCASSPEQPQHFGDGTRLSIL.

V is TRBV6-4 and J is TRBJ2-2; 9 positions agree with TRBD2. This CDR3 comprises 15 residues. Germline CDR1 reads MRHNA; CDR2 reads SNTAGT. V dropped 4 bases and J dropped 6; count of bases not matched to a gene: 6. CDR3 loop: CASSAASGTPGELFF. The CDR3 DNA is TGTGCCAGCAGTGCCGCTAGCGGGACACCCGGGGAGCTGTTTTTT.

The genes are TRBV29-1 and TRBJ2-3; no firm D call. The CDR3 runs 16 residues. Germline assignment: CDR1 SQVTM and CDR2 ANQGSEA. The V and J ends lost 1 base and 2 bases respectively, with 16 bases between them. For the CDR3, the DNA is TGCAGCGTTGAAGCCCCTGGCGGCAGATTCACAGATACGCAGTATTTT. Translation gives CSVEAPGGRFTDTQYF.

The chain employs TRBV7-8 and TRBJ2-5, with TRBD2 matching 7 bases. TRBJ2-7 matches the DNA end more closely, so the J call is doubtful. This CDR3 contains 15 residues. The germline V gene has CDR1 SGHVS and CDR2 FQNEAQ. In DNA, the CDR3 is TGTGCCAGCGCCGTCCTAGCGGACCTCTCCTACGAGCAGTACTTC. It yields the protein CASAVLADLSYEQYF.

V usage is TRBV9 and J usage is TRBJ2-5; possible D gene TRBD2, 6 bases. The CDR3 contains 15 residues. Trimming took 0 bases from V and 6 from J, leaving 15 bases between them. Looked up from germline, CDR1 is SGDLS and CDR2 is YYNGEE. The CDR3 nucleotides are TGTGCCAGCAGCGTAGCTGTCACTAGCCCTCAGACCCAGTACTTC. Its translation: CASSVAVTSPQTQYF.

The V and J genes are TRBV29-1 and TRBJ2-5, with 7 bases identical to TRBD1. Unmatched junction bases numbered 6, after V lost 7 bases and J lost 4 bases. There are 12 residues in the CDR3. Germline CDR1 SQVTM, CDR2 ANQGSEA. CDR3 nucleotide sequence: TGCAGCGGTAGAGGGGGCAGAGAGACCCAGTACTTC. Protein sequence: CSGRGGRETQYF.

The chain carries TRBV19 and TRBJ2-3, with unresolved D. V lost 6 bases, J lost 4 bases, and 14 bases lay in between. The CDR3 covers 14 residues. The germline CDR1 and CDR2 sequences are LNHDA and SQIVND (reference sequence). This CDR3 reads CASRPPESADTQYF. CDR3 bases: TGTGCCAGTAGACCGCCCGAAAGCGCAGATACGCAGTATTTT.

The chain employs TRBV6-1 and TRBJ1-2; D gene ambiguous. Germline V gene lookup returns CDR1 MNHNS and CDR2 SASEGT. The CDR3 contains 12 residues. With 6 bases removed from V and 3 bases from J, the gap between germline ends came to 8 bases. This chain's CDR3 is CASRDFDYGYTF. The CDR3 DNA is TGTGCCAGCAGGGACTTCGACTATGGCTACACCTTC.

A few counts support this clone. This chain uses TRBV30 with TRBJ2-1, with a tentative D call TRBD2 (5 bases). With 1 base removed from V and 4 bases from J, the gap between germline ends came to 11 bases. Germline V gene data show CDR1 as GTSNPN and CDR2 as SVGIG (reference sequence). The length of the CDR3 is 14 residues. The DNA of the CDR3 is TGTGCCTGGAGTGCGGCTAGCTTATACAATGAGCAGTTCTTC. Encoded protein: CAWSAASLYNEQFF.

V gene TRBV19 combines with J gene TRBJ2-3; D call uncertain. V lost 8 bases and J 3 bases, leaving 9 bases between the germline ends. CDR1 is LNHDA, CDR2 SQIVND, per germline (reference sequence). The CDR3 contains 12 residues. Here the CDR3 DNA reads TGTGCCAGTTGCGGTAAGACAGATACGCAGTATTTT. It is translated as CASCGKTDTQYF.

In DNA, the CDR3 is TGTGCCAGCAGCGTAGGCCGGGGTTGGGAGCAAGAGACCCAGTACTTC. This codes for CASSVGRGWEQETQYF. J is TRBJ2-5 and V is TRBV9; D is possibly TRBD2 (5 bases). The CDR3 length is 16 residues. V was clipped by 0 bases and J by 2 bases, with 14 bases between them. The germline V gene has CDR1 SGDLS and CDR2 YYNGEE. The whole variable domain, filled in from reference TRBV9 and TRBJ2-5, reads DSGVTQTPKHLITATGQRVTLRCSPRSGDLSVYWYQQSLDQGLQFLIQYYNGEERAKGNILERFSAQQFPDLHSELNLSSLELGDSALYFCASSVGRGWEQETQYFGPGTRLLVL.

This clone was found once. V usage is TRBV7-6 and J usage is TRBJ2-7, with TRBD2 matching 15 bases. V lost 1 base, J lost 6 bases, and 1 base stayed unmatched. The CDR3 has 15 residues. Germline V lookup: CDR1 SGHVS, CDR2 FNYEAQ. CDR3 DNA sequence: TGTGCCAGCAGCTTAGGGGGACTAGCGGGAGGCGAGCAGTACTTC. It yields the protein CASSLGGLAGGEQYF.

This clone was detected once. The chain has TRBV9 and TRBJ1-1, with TRBD1 matching 8 bases. The V and J ends lost 3 bases and 0 bases, in that order; junction bases with no gene match: 10. Germline assignment: CDR1 SGDLS and CDR2 YYNGEE. The CDR3 totals 17 residues. The CDR3 sequence is CASSAQGGGHMNTEAFF. Here the CDR3 DNA reads TGTGCCAGCAGCGCACAGGGGGGGGGCCACATGAACACTGAAGCTTTCTTT. The complete variable domain, with remaining parts taken from reference TRBV9 and TRBJ1-1, reads DSGVTQTPKHLITATGQRVTLRCSPRSGDLSVYWYQQSLDQGLQFLIQYYNGEERAKGNILERFSAQQFPDLHSELNLSSLELGDSALYFCASSAQGGGHMNTEAFFGQGTRLTVV.

This clone was detected a few times. This sequence joins TRBV19 and TRBJ2-7; 10 bases fit TRBD1. The CDR3 is 16 residues long. CDR1 LNHDA and CDR2 SQIVND come from the germline V gene (reference sequence). The V segment lost 4 bases and the J segment 4 bases; nucleotides outside the gene matches: 10. The CDR3: CASSTNGDRGVYEQYF. Written as DNA, the CDR3 is TGTGCCAGTAGTACGAACGGGGACAGGGGAGTTTACGAGCAGTACTTC. Together with reference TRBV19 and TRBJ2-7, the CDR3 gives the full variable domain: DGGITQSPKYLFRKEGQNVTLSCEQNLNHDAMYWYRQDPGQGLRLIYYSQIVNDFQKGDIAEGYSVSREKKESFPLTVTSAQKNPTAFYLCASSTNGDRGVYEQYFGPGTRLTVT.

The J gene is TRBJ2-5, the V gene TRBV9, with D possibly matching TRBD2 (5 bases). Trimming took off 0 bases at V and 1 base at J, with 10 bases between the two ends. CDR1 and CDR2 from the germline V gene are SGDLS and YYNGEE. CDR3 length: 15 residues. Written as DNA, the CDR3 is TGTGCCAGCAGCGTAGGAGCGGCCGCCCAAGAGACCCAGTACTTC. As protein: CASSVGAAAQETQYF.